This passage covers 3 T cell receptor beta chains from one sample sequenced in a study of blood T cell repertoires in COVID-19. TCRdb keeps only in-frame clones here, not all; method: immunoSEQ multiplex PCR. The repertoire holds around 140,000 clones, with 87% as singletons. Sequenced material: peripheral blood. These receptors were taken from a man aged 50-60 years with active COVID-19.

Comment on this clone: The sample carries other DNA sequences with the same CDR3. The chain carries TRBV18 and TRBJ1-2; 7 bases fit TRBD1. The CDR3 is made up of 13 amino acids. Germline V gene data show CDR1 as KGHSH and CDR2 as LQKENI. Losses at the gene ends were 6 bases for V and 4 bases for J; bases not matched to a gene: 5. This chain's CDR3 is CASSPDRSYGYTF. The CDR3, as DNA: TGTGCCAGCTCCCCGGACAGGTCCTATGGCTACACCTTC.

This clone came up once. The chain combines TRBV5-6 with TRBJ2-3; maybe TRBD2 (6 bases). The germline V gene encodes CDR1 SGHDT and CDR2 YYEEEE. The V end was cut by 0 bases, the J end by 6 bases, with 17 bases between. The CDR3 has 16 amino acids. The chain's CDR3 is CASSLGGLSGRDTQYF. As DNA, the CDR3 is TGTGCCAGCAGCTTGGGGGGCCTTAGCGGTCGGGATACGCAGTATTTT.

The chain employs TRBV3-1 (or the pseudogene TRBV3-2) and TRBJ1-4; unclear D gene. V lost 1 base, J lost 10 bases, and 10 bases lay in between. The germline V gene encodes CDR1 LGHDT and CDR2 YNNKEL (reference sequence). The CDR3 extends over 13 amino acids. Here the CDR3 DNA reads TGTGCCAGCAGCCAAGGAGACTTTGGAAAACTGTTTTTT. Residues: CASSQGDFGKLFF.